The following is a T cell receptor (beta chain) sequence with its context. The CDR3 has 17 residues. V lost 6 bases to trimming and J lost 5 bases; unmatched junction nucleotides: 14. Germline V gene sequence: CDR1 MNHEY, CDR2 SMNVEV (reference sequence). In every patient, relapse followed autologous stem cell transplantation, while exposure to brentuximab vedotin differed. The sample comes from a study of PD-1 blockade in classical Hodgkin lymphoma. The wider study: Nivolumab was given intravenously to patients at 3 mg/kg every 2 weeks.

Some clones are missing from TCRdb's copy, which holds only in-frame ones; the method was immunoSEQ multiplex PCR. In the table there are about 110,000 clones, 89% of which are singletons. This sample comprised peripheral blood mononuclear cells (PBMCs), obtained before the second cycle of nivolumab. The chain is built from TRBV27 and TRBJ2-1; 9 bases agree with TRBD1. The clonotype comes from a human donor with classical Hodgkin lymphoma. DNA for the CDR3: TGTGCCAGCAGATCGTACGAAGCGACAGGGGGTCACAATGAGCAGTTCTTC. Translating it yields CASRSYEATGGHNEQFF.